This passage covers 7 T cell receptor beta chains from one sample sequenced in a study of OX40 agonist ivuxolimab in advanced cancers. The repertoire was sequenced with immunoSEQ multiplex PCR; TCRdb's copy has only in-frame clones and lacks some. Among approximately 130,000 clones listed, approximately 90% were seen once. Material: CD4+ or CD8+ T cells sorted from blood, obtained in a trial of the OX40 agonist ivuxolimab. All receptors come from an adult with an advanced solid tumor such as melanoma, head and neck, liver or kidney cancer.

This clone showed up just once. This CDR3 is also generated by other DNA sequences in the sample. The chain recombines TRBV6-1 with TRBJ1-2; D gene unclear. The ends were cut back, 1 base at V and 3 bases at J, with 6 bases in the middle. Germline CDR1 is MNHNS and CDR2 is SASEGT. The CDR3 totals 13 residues. The DNA of the CDR3 is TGTGCCAGCAGTGAAGGCGGGGACTATGGCTACACCTTC. Its translation: CASSEGGDYGYTF.

The rearrangement joins TRBV10-3 to TRBJ2-5; the match to TRBD2 covers 14 bases. Germline CDR1 and CDR2: ENHRY and SYGVKD. The V gene end was trimmed by 2 bases and the J gene end by 6 bases; junction bases not matched to a gene: 5. The CDR3 extends over 16 amino acids. The CDR3 DNA follows: TGTGCCATCAGTGAGGGGGGGACTAGCGGGAGTAAGACCCAGTACTTC. Amino acids: CAISEGGTSGSKTQYF.

This chain uses TRBV28 with TRBJ1-5, with 7 nucleotides matching TRBD1. V lost 8 bases to trimming and J lost 9 bases; unmatched junction nucleotides: 19. Germline loops: CDR1 MDHEN, CDR2 SYDVKM. This CDR3 region has 16 residues. CDR3 amino acids: CASSIPPTGPQGPQHF. Here the CDR3 DNA reads TGTGCCAGCTCTATCCCCCCGACAGGGCCCCAGGGGCCCCAGCATTTT.

V gene TRBV11-2 combines with J gene TRBJ1-1, with a weak D call TRBD1 (6 bases). Germline CDR1 is SGHAT and CDR2 is FQNNGV. The ends were cut back, 3 bases at V and 0 bases at J, with 17 bases in the middle. The CDR3 sequence is 17 residues long. CDR3 loop: CASSLFSGAKLNTEAFF. CDR3 nucleotide sequence: TGTGCCAGCAGCTTGTTTTCAGGGGCCAAGCTGAACACTGAAGCTTTCTTT. The entire variable domain, with the rest obtained from reference TRBV11-2 and TRBJ1-1, is as follows: EAGVAQSPRYKIIEKRQSVAFWCNPISGHATLYWYQQILGQGPKLLIQFQNNGVVDDSQLPKDRFSAERLKGVDSTLKIQPAKLEDSAVYLCASSLFSGAKLNTEAFFGQGTRLTVV.

This chain uses TRBV19 with TRBJ2-7; TRBD2 aligns across 8 bases. This CDR3 is built from 15 residues. The V gene's germline CDR1 is LNHDA and CDR2 SQIVND (reference sequence). Germline trimming cut 3 bases from V and 4 bases from J; bases unmatched to any gene: 8. The CDR3 nucleotides are TGTGCCAGTAGTATTTCAGCGGGAGATAGTTACGAGCAGTACTTC. Translation: CASSISAGDSYEQYF.

The gene calls are TRBV27 and TRBJ1-1; 8 nucleotides line up with TRBD1. Trimming at V came to 6 bases and at J to 4 bases, leaving 19 bases not matched to a gene. Germline lookup yields CDR1 MNHEY and CDR2 SMNVEV (reference sequence). The CDR3 length is 18 residues. CDR3 protein: CASRVLGQGAGPGTEAFF. The CDR3 coding sequence is TGTGCCAGCAGAGTACTAGGACAGGGAGCGGGACCGGGCACTGAAGCTTTCTTT.

This clone was picked up one time. The chain links TRBV6-6 to TRBJ2-7; the D gene is possibly TRBD2 (6 bases). In germline, CDR1 is MNHNY, CDR2 SVGAGI (reference sequence). V lost 5 bases and J lost 3, with 14 bases in between. This CDR3 has 14 residues. The CDR3, as DNA: TGTGCCAGCAGTGACCCCCGGGAGAGCTACGAGCAGTACTTC. This sequence encodes CASSDPRESYEQYF.